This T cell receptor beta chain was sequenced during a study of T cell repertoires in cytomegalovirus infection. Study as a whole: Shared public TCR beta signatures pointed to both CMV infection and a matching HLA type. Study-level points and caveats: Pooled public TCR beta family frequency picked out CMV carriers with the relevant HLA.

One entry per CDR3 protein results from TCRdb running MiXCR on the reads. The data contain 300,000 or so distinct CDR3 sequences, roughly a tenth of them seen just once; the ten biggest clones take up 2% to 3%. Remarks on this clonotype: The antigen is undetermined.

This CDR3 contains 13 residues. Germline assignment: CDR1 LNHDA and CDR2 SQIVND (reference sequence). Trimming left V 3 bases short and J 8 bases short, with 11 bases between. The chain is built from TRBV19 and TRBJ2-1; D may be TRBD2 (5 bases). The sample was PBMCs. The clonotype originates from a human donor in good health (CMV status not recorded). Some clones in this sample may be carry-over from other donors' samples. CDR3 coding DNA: TGTGCCAGTAGTATTGGCGGGCGGGATGAGCAGTTCTTC. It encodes CASSIGGRDEQFF.